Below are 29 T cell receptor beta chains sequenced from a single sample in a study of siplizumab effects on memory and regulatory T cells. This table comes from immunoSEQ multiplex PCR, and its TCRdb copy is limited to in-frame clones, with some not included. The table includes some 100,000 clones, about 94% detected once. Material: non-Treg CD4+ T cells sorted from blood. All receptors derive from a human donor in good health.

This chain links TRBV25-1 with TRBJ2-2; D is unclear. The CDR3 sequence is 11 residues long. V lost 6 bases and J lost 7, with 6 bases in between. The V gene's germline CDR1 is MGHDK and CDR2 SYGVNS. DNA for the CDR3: TGTGCCAGCAGCGTCCTCGGGGAGCTGTTTTTT. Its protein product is CASSVLGELFF.

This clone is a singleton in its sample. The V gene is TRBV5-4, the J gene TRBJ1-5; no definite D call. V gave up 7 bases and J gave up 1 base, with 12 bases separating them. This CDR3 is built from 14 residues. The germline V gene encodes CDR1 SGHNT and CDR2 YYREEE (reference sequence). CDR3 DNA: TGTGCCAGCCAAAGGTTGGGAAGCAATCAGCCCCAGCATTTT. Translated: CASQRLGSNQPQHF.

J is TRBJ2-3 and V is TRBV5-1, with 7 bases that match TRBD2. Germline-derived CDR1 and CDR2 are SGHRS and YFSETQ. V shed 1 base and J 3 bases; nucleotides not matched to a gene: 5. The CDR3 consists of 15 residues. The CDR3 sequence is CASSLSASGTDTQYF. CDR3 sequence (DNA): TGCGCCAGCAGCTTGTCGGCTAGCGGTACAGATACGCAGTATTTT.

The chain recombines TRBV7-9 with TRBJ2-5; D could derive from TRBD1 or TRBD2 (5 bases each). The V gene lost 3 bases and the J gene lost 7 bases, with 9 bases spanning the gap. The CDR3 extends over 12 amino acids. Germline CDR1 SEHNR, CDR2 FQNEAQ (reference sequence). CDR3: CASSFDGTTQYF. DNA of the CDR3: TGTGCCAGCAGCTTTGACGGGACGACCCAGTACTTC.

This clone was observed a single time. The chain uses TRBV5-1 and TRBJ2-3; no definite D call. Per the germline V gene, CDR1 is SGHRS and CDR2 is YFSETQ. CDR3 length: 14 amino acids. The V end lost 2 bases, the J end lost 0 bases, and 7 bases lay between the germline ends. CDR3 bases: TGCGCCAGCAGCTTAATGAAAAGCACAGATACGCAGTATTTT. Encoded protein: CASSLMKSTDTQYF.

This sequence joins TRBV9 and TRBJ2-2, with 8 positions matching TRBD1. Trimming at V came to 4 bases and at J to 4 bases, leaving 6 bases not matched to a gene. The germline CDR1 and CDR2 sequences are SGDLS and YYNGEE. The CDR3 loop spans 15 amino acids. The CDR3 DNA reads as TGTGCCAGCAGCTTACGGACAGGGAGCACCGGGGAGCTGTTTTTT. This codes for CASSLRTGSTGELFF.

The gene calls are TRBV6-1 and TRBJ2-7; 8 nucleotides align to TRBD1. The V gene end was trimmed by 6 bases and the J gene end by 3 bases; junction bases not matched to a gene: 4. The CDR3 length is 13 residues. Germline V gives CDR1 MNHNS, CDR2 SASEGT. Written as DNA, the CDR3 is TGTGCCAGCAGAGGACAGGGTATCTACGAGCAGTACTTC. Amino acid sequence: CASRGQGIYEQYF.

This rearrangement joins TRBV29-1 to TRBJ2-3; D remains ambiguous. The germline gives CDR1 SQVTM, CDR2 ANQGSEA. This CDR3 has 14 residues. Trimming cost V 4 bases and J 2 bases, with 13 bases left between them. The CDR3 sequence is CSVVVNIITDTQYF. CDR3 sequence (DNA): TGCAGCGTTGTAGTTAACATAATCACAGATACGCAGTATTTT.

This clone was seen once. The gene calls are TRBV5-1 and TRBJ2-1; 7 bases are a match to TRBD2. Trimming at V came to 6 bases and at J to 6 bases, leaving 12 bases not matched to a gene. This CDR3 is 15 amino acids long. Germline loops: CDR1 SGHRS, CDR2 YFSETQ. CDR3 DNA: TGCGCCAGCACCCCCCGAGGCGGGAGATCCAATGAGCAGTTCTTC. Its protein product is CASTPRGGRSNEQFF.

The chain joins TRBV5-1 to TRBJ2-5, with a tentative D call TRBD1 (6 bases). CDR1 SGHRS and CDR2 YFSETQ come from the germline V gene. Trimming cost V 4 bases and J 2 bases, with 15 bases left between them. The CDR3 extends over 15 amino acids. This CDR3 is CASSVDRPPQETQYF. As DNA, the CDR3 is TGCGCCAGCAGCGTAGACAGGCCTCCTCAAGAGACCCAGTACTTC. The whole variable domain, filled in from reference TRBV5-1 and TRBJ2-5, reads KAGVTQTPRYLIKTRGQQVTLSCSPISGHRSVSWYQQTPGQGLQFLFEYFSETQRNKGNFPGRFSGRQFSNSRSEMNVSTLELGDSALYLCASSVDRPPQETQYFGPGTRLLVL.

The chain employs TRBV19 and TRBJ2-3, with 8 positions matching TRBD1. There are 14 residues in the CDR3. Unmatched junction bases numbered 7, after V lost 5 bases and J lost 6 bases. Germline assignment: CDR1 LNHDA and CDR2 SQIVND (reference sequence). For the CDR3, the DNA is TGTGCCAGTAGTCCAGACAGGGGCGGTGATACGCAGTATTTT. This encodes CASSPDRGGDTQYF.

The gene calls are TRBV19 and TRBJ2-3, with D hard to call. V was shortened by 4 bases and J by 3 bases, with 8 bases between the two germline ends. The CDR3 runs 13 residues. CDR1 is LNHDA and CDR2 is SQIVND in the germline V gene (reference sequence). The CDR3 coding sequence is TGTGCCAGTAGTACCCCCCCAACAGATACGCAGTATTTT. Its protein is CASSTPPTDTQYF.

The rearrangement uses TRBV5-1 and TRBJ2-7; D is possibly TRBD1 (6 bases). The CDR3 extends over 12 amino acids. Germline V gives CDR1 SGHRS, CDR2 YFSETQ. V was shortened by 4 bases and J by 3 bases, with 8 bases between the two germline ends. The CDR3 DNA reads TGCGCCAGCAGCACGGACAGCTACGAGCAGTACTTC. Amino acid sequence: CASSTDSYEQYF.

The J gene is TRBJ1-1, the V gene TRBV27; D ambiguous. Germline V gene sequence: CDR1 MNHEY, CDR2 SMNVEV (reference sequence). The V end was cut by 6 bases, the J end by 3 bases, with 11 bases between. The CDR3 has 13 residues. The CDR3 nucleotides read TGTGCCAGCAGCTATAAGGGTTACACTGAAGCTTTCTTT. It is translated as CASSYKGYTEAFF.

CDR3 DNA sequence: TGTGCCAGCAGTCCCTATCGGACAGTTAATTCACCCCTCCACTTT. This translates into CASSPYRTVNSPLHF. This sequence joins TRBV28 and TRBJ1-6, with D possibly matching TRBD1 (6 bases). Trimming removed 5 bases at V and 6 bases at J, with 14 bases between. CDR1 MDHEN and CDR2 SYDVKM come from the germline V gene. The CDR3 totals 15 residues. The entire variable domain, with the rest obtained from reference TRBV28 and TRBJ1-6, is as follows: DVKVTQSSRYLVKRTGEKVFLECVQDMDHENMFWYRQDPGLGLRLIYFSYDVKMKEKGDIPEGYSVSREKKERFSLILESASTNQTSMYLCASSPYRTVNSPLHFGNGTRLTVT.

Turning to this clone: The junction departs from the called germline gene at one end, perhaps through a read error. The CDR3 is CASSLKGEVNF. CDR3 nucleotide sequence: TGTGCCAGCAGCTTAAAGGGGGAGGTAAACTTC. This chain connects TRBV7-9 to TRBJ2-5; D is possibly TRBD1 or TRBD2 (6 bases each). CDR3 length: 11 residues. Germline assignment: CDR1 SEHNR and CDR2 FQNEAQ (reference sequence).

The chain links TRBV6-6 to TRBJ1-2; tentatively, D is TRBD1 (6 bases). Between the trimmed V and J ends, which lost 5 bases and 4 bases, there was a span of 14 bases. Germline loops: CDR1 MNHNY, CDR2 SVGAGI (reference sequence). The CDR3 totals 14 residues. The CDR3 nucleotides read TGTGCCAGCAGTAATCGCCGGGACACCTATGGCTACACCTTC. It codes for CASSNRRDTYGYTF.

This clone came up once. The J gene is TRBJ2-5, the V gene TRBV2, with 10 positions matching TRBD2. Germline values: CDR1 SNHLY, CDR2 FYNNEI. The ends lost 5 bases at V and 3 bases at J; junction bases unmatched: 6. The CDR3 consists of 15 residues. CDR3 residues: CASSLDGLAEETQYF. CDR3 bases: TGTGCCAGCAGTCTCGACGGACTAGCGGAAGAGACCCAGTACTTC.

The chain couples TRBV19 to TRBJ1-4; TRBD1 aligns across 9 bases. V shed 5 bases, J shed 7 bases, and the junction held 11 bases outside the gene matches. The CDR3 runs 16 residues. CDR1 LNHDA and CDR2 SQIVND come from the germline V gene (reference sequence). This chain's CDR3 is CASSPQSTGGIEKLFF. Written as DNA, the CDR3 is TGTGCCAGTAGTCCGCAATCGACAGGGGGAATTGAAAAACTGTTTTTT.

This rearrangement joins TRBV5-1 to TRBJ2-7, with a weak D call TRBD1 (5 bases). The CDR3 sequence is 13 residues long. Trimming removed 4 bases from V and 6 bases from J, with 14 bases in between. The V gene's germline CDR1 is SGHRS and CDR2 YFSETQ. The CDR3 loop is CASSVGRRGEQYF. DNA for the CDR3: TGCGCCAGCAGCGTGGGGCGACGTGGCGAGCAGTACTTC.

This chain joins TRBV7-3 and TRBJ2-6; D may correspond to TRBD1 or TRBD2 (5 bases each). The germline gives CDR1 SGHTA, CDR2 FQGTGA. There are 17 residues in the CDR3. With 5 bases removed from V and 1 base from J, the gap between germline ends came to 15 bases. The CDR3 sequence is CASSVSGTNSGANVLTF. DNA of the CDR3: TGTGCCAGCAGCGTCTCCGGGACGAATTCTGGGGCCAACGTCCTGACTTTC.

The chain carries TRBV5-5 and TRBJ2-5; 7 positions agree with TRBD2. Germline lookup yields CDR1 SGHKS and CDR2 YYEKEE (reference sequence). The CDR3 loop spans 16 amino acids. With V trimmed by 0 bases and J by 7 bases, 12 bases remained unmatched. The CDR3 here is CASSLELGREGWTQYF. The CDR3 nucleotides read TGTGCCAGCAGCTTGGAATTGGGCAGGGAGGGATGGACCCAGTACTTC.

The CDR3 DNA sequence: TGTGCCAGCAGTGTCGGCAGCAAAGCTAATGAAAAACTGTTTTTT. Its translation: CASSVGSKANEKLFF. The chain combines TRBV6-4 with TRBJ1-4, with D unclear. The CDR3 sequence is 15 residues long. The V and J ends lost 4 bases and 3 bases respectively, with 12 bases between them. Looked up from germline, CDR1 is MRHNA and CDR2 is SNTAGT.

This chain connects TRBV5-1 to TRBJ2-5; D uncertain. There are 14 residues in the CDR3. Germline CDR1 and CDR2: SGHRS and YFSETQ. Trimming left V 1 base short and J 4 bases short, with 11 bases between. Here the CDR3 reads CASSLFSNGETQYF. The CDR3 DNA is TGCGCCAGCAGCTTGTTCTCGAATGGAGAGACCCAGTACTTC.

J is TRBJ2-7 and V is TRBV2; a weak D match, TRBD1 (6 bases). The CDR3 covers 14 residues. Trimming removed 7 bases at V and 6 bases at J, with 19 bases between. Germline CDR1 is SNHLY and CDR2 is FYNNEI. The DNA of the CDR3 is TGTGCCAGCAAGGGGGTAGGGGGTACCGGCGAGCAGTACTTC. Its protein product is CASKGVGGTGEQYF. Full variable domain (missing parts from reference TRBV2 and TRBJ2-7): EPEVTQTPSHQVTQMGQEVILRCVPISNHLYFYWYRQILGQKVEFLVSFYNNEISEKSEIFDDQFSVERPDGSNFTLKIRSTKLEDSAMYFCASKGVGGTGEQYFGPGTRLTVT.

CDR3 residues: CASSLWGFGNTEAFF. For the CDR3, the DNA is TGTGCCAGCAGCTTATGGGGTTTTGGGAACACTGAAGCTTTCTTT. The J gene is TRBJ1-1, the V gene TRBV7-3; the D is unclear. The CDR3 extends over 15 amino acids. Germline CDR1 SGHTA, CDR2 FQGTGA. V dropped 2 bases and J dropped 1 base, with 11 bases sitting between them.

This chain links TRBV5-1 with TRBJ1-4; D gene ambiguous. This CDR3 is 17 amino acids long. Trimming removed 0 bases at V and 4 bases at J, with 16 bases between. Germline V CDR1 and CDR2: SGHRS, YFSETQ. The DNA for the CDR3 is TGCGCCAGCAGCTTGGCCGGAGATCACCTGGGTAATGAAAAACTGTTTTTT. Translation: CASSLAGDHLGNEKLFF.

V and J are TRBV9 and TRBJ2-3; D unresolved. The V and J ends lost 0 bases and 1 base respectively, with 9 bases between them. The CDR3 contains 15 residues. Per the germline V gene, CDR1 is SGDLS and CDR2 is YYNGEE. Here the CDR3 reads CASSVVSSGTDTQYF. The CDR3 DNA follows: TGTGCCAGCAGCGTAGTATCCAGCGGCACAGATACGCAGTATTTT.

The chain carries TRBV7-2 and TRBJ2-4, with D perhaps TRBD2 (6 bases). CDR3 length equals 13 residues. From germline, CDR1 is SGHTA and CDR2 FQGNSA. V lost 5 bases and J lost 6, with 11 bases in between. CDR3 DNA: TGTGCCAGCAGCCGGAGGGCCGGAAACATTCAGTACTTC. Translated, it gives CASSRRAGNIQYF.